This TCR beta chain stems from a study of cytomegalovirus exposure and HLA in healthy donors. Study-wide context: Approximately 77 million unique TCRs from HLA-typed donors were held in an early release of data.

Study results and caveats: Prediction of most subjects' HLA-A and HLA-B alleles by TCR beta sequences was reportedly accurate. Segments of the TCR beta V type were, in most cases, productive about 87% or about 30% of the time in an earlier analysis. V segments that were indistinguishable, TRBV6-2 and TRBV6-3 among them, were omitted from analysis.

Use of 60 Vbeta and 13 Jbeta primers characterized the PCR. Method: immunoSEQ multiplex PCR; TCRdb's copy keeps in-frame clones and lacks some. The sample has roughly 80,000 clones. Trimming cost V 3 bases and J 3 bases, with 11 bases left between them. This CDR3 region has 14 residues. Per the germline V gene, CDR1 is MNHEY and CDR2 is SMNVEV (reference sequence). As for this clone: As yet, its antigen is unknown.

Sequences were obtained from PBMCs. This receptor was obtained from a man in his forties or fifties in good health and CMV-seronegative. The chain couples TRBV27 to TRBJ1-1, with a tentative D call TRBD1 (5 bases). The CDR3 sequence: CASSFIGGDTEAFF. CDR3 coding DNA: TGTGCCAGCAGTTTTATCGGGGGGGACACTGAAGCTTTCTTT.